This is a list of T cell receptor beta chains from one sample in a study of T-cell reconstitution after alpha-beta-depleted transplantation in children. From the PCR reads, TCRdb called clonotypes with MiXCR, one entry per CDR3 protein. The sample holds fewer than 700,000 distinct CDR3 sequences, 10% to 15% seen once. Source: PBMCs, mostly from graft donor cells, taken 360 days after TCRalphabeta/CD19-depleted stem cell transplant. Receptors originate from a male patient younger than 18 who had a stem cell transplant for acute myeloid leukemia, so the T cells may come from the graft donor. Each CDR3 is given with its conserved first and last residue. D genes are given only for firm matches. Clone size appears in some rows only: once, few, many, or a class for an expanded clone.

v_call,j_call,clone_size,d_call,cdr3_nt,cdr3_aa
TRBV20-1,TRBJ2-1,few,TRBD2,TGCAGTGCCCTGATAGGGACTAGCGGGAGGAATGAGCAGTTCTTC,CSALIGTSGRNEQFF
TRBV7-8,TRBJ2-3,-,-,TGTGCCAGCAGCTTGCTTAAGACTAGTTGGGGCACAGATACGCAGTATTTT,CASSLLKTSWGTDTQYF
TRBV11-1,TRBJ1-4,-,TRBD1,TGTGCCAGCAACCCCTTGGGACAGGGGGTTGAAAAACTGTTTTTT,CASNPLGQGVEKLFF
TRBV30,TRBJ2-1,-,-,TGTGCCTGGAGCGCCAGGCCACGCAGGTTCTTC,CAWSARPRRFF
TRBV7-3,TRBJ2-7,-,-,TGTGCCAGCAGCCAACACCCCGTGGGCGAGCAGTACTTC,CASSQHPVGEQYF
TRBV25-1,TRBJ2-1,-,TRBD2,TGTGCCAGCAGTGGGACTAGCGTTAGCTCCTACTATGAGCAGTTCTTC,CASSGTSVSSYYEQFF
TRBV7-9,TRBJ1-2,-,-,TGTGCCAGCAGCGGGCGGACAGCGGGCGAAACTAACTATGGCTACACCTTC,CASSGRTAGETNYGYTF
TRBV12-3/TRBV12-4,TRBJ2-7,many,-,TGTGCCAGCACCTTGAGCAGGGACGAGCAGTACTTC,CASTLSRDEQYF
TRBV5-1,TRBJ2-5,-,TRBD1,TGCGCCAGCAGCCGTGGACAGGGGATGGCGGGGATCCAAGAGACCCAGTACTTC,CASSRGQGMAGIQETQYF
TRBV10-3,TRBJ2-7,-,TRBD1,TGTGCCATCAGGGGACAGGCCCGGAAGGCCGAGCAGTACTTC,CAIRGQARKAEQYF
TRBV5-1,TRBJ1-3,few,-,TGCGCCAGCAGCTTGGTTGGCGGAACCTCTGGAAACACCATATATTTT,CASSLVGGTSGNTIYF
TRBV12-3/TRBV12-4,TRBJ2-7,-,TRBD1,TGTGCCAGCAGTCCCCTTATCCCCGCGGCCAGGGGGTCCTACGAGCAGTACTTC,CASSPLIPAARGSYEQYF
TRBV12-3/TRBV12-4,TRBJ2-1,many,TRBD2,TGTGCCAGCAGAAAACCAGGGACTAGCGGGAGCCATGAGCAGTTCTTC,CASRKPGTSGSHEQFF
TRBV20-1,TRBJ1-1,few,-,TGCAGTGCGAAGATGGGCCAACCGAACACTGAAGCTTTCTTT,CSAKMGQPNTEAFF
TRBV11-2,TRBJ1-4,few,TRBD1,TGTGCCAGCAGCTTGACAGGGAGTGAAAAACTGTTTTTT,CASSLTGSEKLFF
TRBV20-1,TRBJ2-5,-,TRBD1,TGCAGTGCTAGACAGGGGGCAGAGACCCAGTACTTC,CSARQGAETQYF